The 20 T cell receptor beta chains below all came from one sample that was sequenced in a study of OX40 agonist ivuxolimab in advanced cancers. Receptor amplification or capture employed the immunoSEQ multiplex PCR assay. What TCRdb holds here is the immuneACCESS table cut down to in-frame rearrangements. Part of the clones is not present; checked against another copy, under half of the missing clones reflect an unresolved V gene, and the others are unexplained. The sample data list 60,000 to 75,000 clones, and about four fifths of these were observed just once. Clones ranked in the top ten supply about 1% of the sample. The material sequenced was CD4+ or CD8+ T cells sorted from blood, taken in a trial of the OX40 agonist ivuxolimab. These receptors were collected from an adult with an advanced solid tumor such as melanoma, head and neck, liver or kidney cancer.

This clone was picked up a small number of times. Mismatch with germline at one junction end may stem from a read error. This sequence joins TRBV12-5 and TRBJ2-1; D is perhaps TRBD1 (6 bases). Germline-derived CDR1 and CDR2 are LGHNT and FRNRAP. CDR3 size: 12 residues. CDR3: CASALQRQEVIF. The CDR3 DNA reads TGTGCTAGTGCTCTTCAGCGACAGGAGGTAATCTTC.

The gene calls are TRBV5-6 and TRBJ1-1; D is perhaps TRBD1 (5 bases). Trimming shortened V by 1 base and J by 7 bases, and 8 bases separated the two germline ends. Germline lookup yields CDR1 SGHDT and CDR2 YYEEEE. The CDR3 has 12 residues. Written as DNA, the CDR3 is TGTGCCAGCAGCTTGCCGCAGGGTGAAGCTTTCTTT. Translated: CASSLPQGEAFF.

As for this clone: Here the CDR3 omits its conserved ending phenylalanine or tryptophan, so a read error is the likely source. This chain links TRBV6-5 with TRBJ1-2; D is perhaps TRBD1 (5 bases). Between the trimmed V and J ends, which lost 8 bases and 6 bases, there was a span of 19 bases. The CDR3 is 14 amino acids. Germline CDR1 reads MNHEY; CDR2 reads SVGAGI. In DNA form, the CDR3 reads TGTGCCAGCGCTATGCAGGGCCCCAGGGATGGCTACACCCTC. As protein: CASAMQGPRDGYTL.

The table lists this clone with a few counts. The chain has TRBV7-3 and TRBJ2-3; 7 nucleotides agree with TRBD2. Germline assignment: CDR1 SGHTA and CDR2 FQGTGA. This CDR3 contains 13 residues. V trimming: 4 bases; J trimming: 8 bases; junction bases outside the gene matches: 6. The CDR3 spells CASSWTSLGTQYF. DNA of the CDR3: TGTGCCAGCAGCTGGACTAGTCTCGGTACGCAGTATTTT.

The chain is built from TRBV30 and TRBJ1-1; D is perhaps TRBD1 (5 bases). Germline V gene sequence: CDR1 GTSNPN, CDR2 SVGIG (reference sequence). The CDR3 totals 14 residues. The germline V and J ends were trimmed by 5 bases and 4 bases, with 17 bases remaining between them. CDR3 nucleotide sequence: TGTGCCTGGTTTCTCAGGGAGAGGGGCACTGAAGCTTTCTTT. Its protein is CAWFLRERGTEAFF.

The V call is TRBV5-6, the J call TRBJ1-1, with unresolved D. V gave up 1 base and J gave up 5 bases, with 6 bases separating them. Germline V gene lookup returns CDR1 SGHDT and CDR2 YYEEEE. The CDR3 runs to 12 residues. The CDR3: CASSLRLTEAFF. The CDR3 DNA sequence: TGTGCCAGCAGCTTGAGACTTACTGAAGCTTTCTTT.

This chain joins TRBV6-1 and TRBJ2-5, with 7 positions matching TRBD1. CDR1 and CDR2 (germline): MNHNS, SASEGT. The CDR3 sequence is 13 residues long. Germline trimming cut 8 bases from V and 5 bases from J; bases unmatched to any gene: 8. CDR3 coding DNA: TGTGCCAGCGTGGTAAGGGGACAGGAGACCCAGTACTTC. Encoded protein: CASVVRGQETQYF.

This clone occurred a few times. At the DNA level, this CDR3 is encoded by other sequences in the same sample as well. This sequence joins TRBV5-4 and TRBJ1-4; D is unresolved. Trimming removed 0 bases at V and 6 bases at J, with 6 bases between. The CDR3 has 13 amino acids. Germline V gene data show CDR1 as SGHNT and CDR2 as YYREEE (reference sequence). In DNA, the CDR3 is TGTGCCAGCAGCTTGGAGGGCGATGAAAAACTGTTTTTT. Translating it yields CASSLEGDEKLFF.

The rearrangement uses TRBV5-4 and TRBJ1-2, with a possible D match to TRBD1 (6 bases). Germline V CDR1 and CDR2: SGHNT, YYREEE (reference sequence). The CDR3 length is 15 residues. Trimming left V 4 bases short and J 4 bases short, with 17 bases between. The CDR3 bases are TGTGCCAGCAGCCTCGGGGGCGATATCCCCTATGGCTACACCTTC. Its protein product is CASSLGGDIPYGYTF.

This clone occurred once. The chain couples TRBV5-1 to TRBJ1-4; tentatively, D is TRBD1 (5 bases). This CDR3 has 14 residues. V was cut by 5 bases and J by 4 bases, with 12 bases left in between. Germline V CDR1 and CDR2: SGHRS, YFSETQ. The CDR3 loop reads CASRLGHRNEKLFF. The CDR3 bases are TGCGCCAGCAGATTAGGACATCGTAATGAAAAACTGTTTTTT.

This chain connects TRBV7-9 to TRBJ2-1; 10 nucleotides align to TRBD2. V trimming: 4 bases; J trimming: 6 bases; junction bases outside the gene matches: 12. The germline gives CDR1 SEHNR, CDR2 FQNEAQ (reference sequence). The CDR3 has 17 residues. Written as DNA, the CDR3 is TGTGCCAGCAGCTCTCCTAGCGGGGGAACGGTAGGCAATGAGCAGTTCTTC. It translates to CASSSPSGGTVGNEQFF.

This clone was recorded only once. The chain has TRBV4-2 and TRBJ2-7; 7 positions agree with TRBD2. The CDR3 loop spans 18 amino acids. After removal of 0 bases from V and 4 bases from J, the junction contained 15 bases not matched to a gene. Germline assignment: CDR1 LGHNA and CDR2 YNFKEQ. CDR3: CASSQEPRSAGGGYEQYF. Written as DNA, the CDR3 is TGTGCCAGCAGCCAAGAACCCCGTTCCGCTGGGGGAGGGTACGAGCAGTACTTC.

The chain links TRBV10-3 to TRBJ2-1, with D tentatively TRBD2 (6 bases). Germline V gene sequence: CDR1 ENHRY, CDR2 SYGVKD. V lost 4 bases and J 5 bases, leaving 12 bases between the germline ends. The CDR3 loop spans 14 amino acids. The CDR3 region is CAISGGTINNEQFF. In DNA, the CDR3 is TGTGCCATCAGTGGCGGGACCATAAACAATGAGCAGTTCTTC.

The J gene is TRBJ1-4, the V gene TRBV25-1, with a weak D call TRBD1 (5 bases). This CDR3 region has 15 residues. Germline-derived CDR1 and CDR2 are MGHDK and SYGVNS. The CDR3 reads CASKASLGGNEKLFF. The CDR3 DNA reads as TGTGCTTCAAAGGCGTCCCTCGGGGGTAATGAAAAACTGTTTTTT.

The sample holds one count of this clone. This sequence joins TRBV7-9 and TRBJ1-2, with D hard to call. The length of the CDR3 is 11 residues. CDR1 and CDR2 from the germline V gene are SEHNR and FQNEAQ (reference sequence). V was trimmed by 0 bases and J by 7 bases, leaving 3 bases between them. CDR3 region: CASSLAPGYTF. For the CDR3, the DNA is TGTGCCAGCAGCTTAGCGCCTGGCTACACCTTC.

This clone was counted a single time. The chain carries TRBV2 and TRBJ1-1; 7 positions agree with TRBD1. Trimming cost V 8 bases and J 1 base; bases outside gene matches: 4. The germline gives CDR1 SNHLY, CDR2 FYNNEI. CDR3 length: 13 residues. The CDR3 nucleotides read TGTGCCAGCCATCGGGACAGGAACACTGAAGCTTTCTTT. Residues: CASHRDRNTEAFF.

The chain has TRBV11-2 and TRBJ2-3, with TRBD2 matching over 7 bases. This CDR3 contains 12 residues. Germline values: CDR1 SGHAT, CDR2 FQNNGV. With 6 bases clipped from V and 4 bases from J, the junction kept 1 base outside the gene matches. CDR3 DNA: TGTGCCAGCAGGGGGGGGGCAGATACGCAGTATTTT. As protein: CASRGGADTQYF.

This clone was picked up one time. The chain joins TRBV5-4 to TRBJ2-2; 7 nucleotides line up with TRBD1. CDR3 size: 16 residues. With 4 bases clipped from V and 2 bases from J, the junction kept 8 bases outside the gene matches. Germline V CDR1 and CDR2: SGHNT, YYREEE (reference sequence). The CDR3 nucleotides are TGTGCCAGCAGCCCACGACAGGGTTATAACACCGGGGAGCTGTTTTTT. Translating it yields CASSPRQGYNTGELFF.

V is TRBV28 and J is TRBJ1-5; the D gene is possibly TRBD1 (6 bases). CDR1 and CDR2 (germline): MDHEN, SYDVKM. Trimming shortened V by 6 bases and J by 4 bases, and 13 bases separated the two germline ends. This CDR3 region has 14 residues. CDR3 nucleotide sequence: TGTGCCAGCAGCACGTCCCAGGGGAATCAGCCCCAGCATTTT. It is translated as CASSTSQGNQPQHF.

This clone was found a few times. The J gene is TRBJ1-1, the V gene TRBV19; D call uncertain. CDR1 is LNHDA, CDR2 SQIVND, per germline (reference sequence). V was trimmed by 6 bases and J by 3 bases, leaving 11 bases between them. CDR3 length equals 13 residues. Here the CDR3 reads CASSQRIYTEAFF. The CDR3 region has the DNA TGTGCCAGTAGCCAGCGCATCTACACTGAAGCTTTCTTT. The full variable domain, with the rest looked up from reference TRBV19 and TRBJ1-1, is DGGITQSPKYLFRKEGQNVTLSCEQNLNHDAMYWYRQDPGQGLRLIYYSQIVNDFQKGDIAEGYSVSREKKESFPLTVTSAQKNPTAFYLCASSQRIYTEAFFGQGTRLTVV.